The T cell receptor beta chain under discussion was sequenced for a study of T cells in women clearing cervical HPV infection. Per germline, CDR1 MNHNS and CDR2 SASEGT. V dropped 2 bases and J dropped 0 bases, with 8 bases sitting between them. There are 15 residues in the CDR3. A word on this clone: The read falls 3 residues short of the CDR3 end, and the missing part is taken from the germline J gene.

Repertoires were generated with immunoSEQ multiplex PCR, while TCRdb's copy carries only in-frame clones and drops some. The listing contains fewer than 35,000 clones. This TCR came from a woman aged 18 to 75 with a cervical HPV16 infection that either progressed to CIN3+ or cleared (not recorded which). The chain employs TRBV6-1 and TRBJ2-4; D is unclear. The sample taken for sequencing was blood buffy coat. Partial CDR3 DNA: TGTGCCAGCAGTGAATCAACATTAGCCAAAAACATT. Protein: CASSESTLAKNI. The whole CDR3 protein is CASSESTLAKNIQYF.